The entry below describes one T cell receptor beta chain. Its matching antigen is unknown. Use of 60 Vbeta and 13 Jbeta primers characterized the PCR. TCRdb's table, derived via immunoSEQ multiplex PCR, lists solely in-frame clones and lacks some. The sample includes about 59,000 clones. Trimming shortened V by 3 bases and J by 0 bases, and 10 bases separated the two germline ends. The CDR3 consists of 15 residues. Germline V gene lookup returns CDR1 SGHRS and CDR2 YFSETQ. The source of the sample is a study of cytomegalovirus exposure and HLA in healthy donors. Regarding the study as a whole: The analysis excluded some indistinguishable V segments, including TRBV6-2 and TRBV6-3. A later examination showed that TCR association rates differed by HLA locus, with DRB1 most and HLA-C fewest.

V usage is TRBV5-1 and J usage is TRBJ1-3; D remains unclear. The TCR was taken from a man between 25 and 39 years old in good health and CMV-seropositive. Sequences were obtained from PBMCs. The DNA for the CDR3 is TGCGCCAGCAGCTCGGGTCTTAGCTCTGGAAACACCATATATTTT. Amino acids: CASSSGLSSGNTIYF.